Shown below are 29 T cell receptor beta chains from a single sample sequenced in a study of blood T cell repertoires in COVID-19. Clones were read by immunoSEQ multiplex PCR, and TCRdb kept only the in-frame ones, dropping some. This sample has 150,000 to 200,000 clones, with about 86% found just once. Source material: peripheral blood. The source is a man aged 18 to 29 with acute or convalescent COVID-19.

J is TRBJ2-2 and V is TRBV19; weak D call: TRBD1 (7 bases). The CDR3 is 15 residues long. Germline assignment: CDR1 LNHDA and CDR2 SQIVND (reference sequence). Trimming shortened V by 5 bases and J by 6 bases, and 16 bases separated the two germline ends. The CDR3 region is CASSANRGGSGELFF. In DNA form, the CDR3 reads TGTGCCAGTAGTGCCAACAGGGGAGGCTCCGGGGAGCTGTTTTTT.

V usage is TRBV7-2 and J usage is TRBJ1-2; 10 nucleotides agree with TRBD1. Germline lookup yields CDR1 SGHTA and CDR2 FQGNSA. The CDR3 sequence is 14 residues long. The V gene end was trimmed by 6 bases and the J gene end by 7 bases; junction bases not matched to a gene: 8. The CDR3 sequence: CASSYMTGGFGYTF. CDR3 DNA sequence: TGTGCCAGCAGTTATATGACAGGGGGCTTTGGCTACACCTTC.

The gene calls are TRBV21-1 and TRBJ1-2. TRBV21-1 counts as a pseudogene. There are 17 residues in the CDR3. The CDR3, as DNA: TGTGCCAGCAGCAAAGCGCGGCAGGAGGGGGGGAACTATGGCTACACCTTC. Translation: CASSKARQEGGNYGYTF.

The chain has TRBV28 and TRBJ1-5; a weak D match, TRBD1 (6 bases). CDR1 and CDR2 (germline): MDHEN, SYDVKM. This CDR3 is 14 amino acids long. Trimming removed 8 bases at V and 7 bases at J, with 18 bases between. As DNA, the CDR3 is TGTGCCAGCTTCATAGGTGGGGGCGGCCAGCCCCAGCATTTT. Translation: CASFIGGGGQPQHF.

The chain uses TRBV5-4 and TRBJ1-1, with D perhaps TRBD1 (5 bases). Between the trimmed V and J ends, which lost 0 bases and 4 bases, there was a span of 10 bases. Germline V gene lookup returns CDR1 SGHNT and CDR2 YYREEE (reference sequence). The CDR3 loop spans 14 amino acids. CDR3 sequence reads: CASSLGGMGTEAFF. The CDR3 coding sequence is TGTGCCAGCAGCTTGGGGGGCATGGGCACTGAAGCTTTCTTT.

This clone was seen only once. The rearrangement links TRBV9 to TRBJ2-2; 8 bases map to TRBD1. J was trimmed by 4 bases and V by 3 bases; bases with no gene match: 5. From germline, CDR1 is SGDLS and CDR2 YYNGEE. The CDR3 contains 15 residues. CDR3 amino acids: CASSAWDRPTGELFF. In DNA form, the CDR3 reads TGTGCCAGCAGCGCCTGGGACAGGCCCACCGGGGAGCTGTTTTTT.

This clone was seen more than once but under ten times. The chain employs TRBV25-1 and TRBJ1-3; a possible D gene is TRBD1 (5 bases). The CDR3 length is 17 residues. Trimming removed 7 bases at V and 0 bases at J, with 19 bases between. Germline V gene data show CDR1 as MGHDK and CDR2 as SYGVNS. In nucleotides, the CDR3 is TGTGCCAGCAAGTCGGACCTAGGGGCAGCCTCTGGAAACACCATATATTTT. Its translation is CASKSDLGAASGNTIYF.

This chain uses TRBV3-1 (or the pseudogene TRBV3-2) with TRBJ1-1; no reliable D call. Germline V lookup: CDR1 LGHDT, CDR2 YNNKEL (reference sequence). CDR3 length equals 15 residues. Trimming cost V 6 bases and J 5 bases, with 19 bases left between them. The CDR3 spells CASRQSTARGTEAFF. CDR3 coding DNA: TGTGCCAGCAGACAATCAACAGCAAGAGGGACTGAAGCTTTCTTT.

The chain uses TRBV6-5 and TRBJ1-2; D gene ambiguous. Trimming shortened V by 0 bases and J by 7 bases, and 15 bases separated the two germline ends. Germline V gene lookup returns CDR1 MNHEY and CDR2 SVGAGI. The CDR3 spans 15 residues. The CDR3 DNA reads TGTGCCAGCAGTTACTCGAGGAGGGCTTTTGGTGGCTACACCTTC. The encoded protein is CASSYSRRAFGGYTF.

The rearrangement links TRBV5-1 to TRBJ1-3, with 9 bases lining up with TRBD1. The germline gives CDR1 SGHRS, CDR2 YFSETQ. V lost 0 bases to trimming and J lost 7 bases; unmatched junction nucleotides: 8. The CDR3 runs to 16 residues. The CDR3 DNA reads TGCGCCAGCAGCTTGGTGGCCCTGGGACAGGGTAACACCATATATTTT. Its translation is CASSLVALGQGNTIYF.

The rearrangement links TRBV4-2 to TRBJ1-4; tentatively, D is TRBD1 (6 bases). The CDR3 runs to 16 residues. The V end lost 0 bases, the J end lost 7 bases, and 15 bases lay between the germline ends. Germline CDR1 reads LGHNA; CDR2 reads YNFKEQ. The CDR3 coding sequence is TGTGCCAGCAGCCAAGATCTCGTCAGGGGCGGTGAAAAACTGTTTTTT. Its protein is CASSQDLVRGGEKLFF.

This chain links TRBV2 with TRBJ1-1; TRBD1 is a possible D gene (6 bases). Germline assignment: CDR1 SNHLY and CDR2 FYNNEI. This CDR3 region has 15 residues. Trimming cost V 6 bases and J 2 bases, with 16 bases left between them. CDR3 in DNA: TGTGCCAGCAGCCAACAATGGACAGCCAACACTGAAGCTTTCTTT. This sequence encodes CASSQQWTANTEAFF.

This clone appeared once. The V call is TRBV10-3, the J call TRBJ2-5; 10 nucleotides match TRBD1. Trimming took 6 bases from V and 3 from J; bases not matched to a gene: 1. The CDR3 totals 13 residues. The germline CDR1 and CDR2 sequences are ENHRY and SYGVKD. CDR3 amino acids: CAISGTGEETQYF. The CDR3 DNA follows: TGTGCCATCAGCGGGACAGGGGAAGAGACCCAGTACTTC.

The chain's CDR3 is CASSLVSGQNSPLHF. The CDR3, as DNA: TGTGCCAGCAGCTTAGTGTCAGGGCAGAATTCACCCCTCCACTTT. The gene calls are TRBV7-2 and TRBJ1-6; D is perhaps TRBD1 (5 bases). This CDR3 comprises 15 residues. Germline CDR1 and CDR2: SGHTA and FQGNSA. Between the trimmed V and J ends, which lost 1 base and 7 bases, there was a span of 11 bases.

V is TRBV3-1 (or the pseudogene TRBV3-2) and J is TRBJ2-5; TRBD2 aligns across 14 bases. CDR3 size: 16 residues. V shed 5 bases, J shed 2 bases, and the junction held 4 bases outside the gene matches. The germline gives CDR1 LGHDT, CDR2 YNNKEL (reference sequence). CDR3 amino acids: CASSLGLAGGQETQYF. In nucleotides, the CDR3 is TGTGCCAGCAGCTTAGGACTAGCGGGGGGACAAGAGACCCAGTACTTC.

V gene TRBV19 combines with J gene TRBJ1-2; 8 bases align to TRBD1. The trim removed 7 bases at V and 3 bases at J, leaving 16 bases unmatched. Germline assignment: CDR1 LNHDA and CDR2 SQIVND (reference sequence). This CDR3 has 17 residues. CDR3 sequence: CASTQISTGDYHYGYTF. The CDR3 nucleotides are TGTGCCAGTACCCAAATATCGACAGGGGACTACCACTATGGCTACACCTTC.

CDR3 bases: TGTGCCACCTCAGGGCAAGCGGGTGAAAAACTGTTTTTT. Its protein is CATSGQAGEKLFF. The gene calls are TRBV6-5 and TRBJ1-4; D might be TRBD1 (5 bases). Germline-derived CDR1 and CDR2 are MNHEY and SVGAGI. Between the trimmed V and J ends, which lost 10 bases and 7 bases, there was a span of 16 bases. This CDR3 contains 13 residues.

This clone was found once. The rearrangement links TRBV18 to TRBJ1-1; 7 positions agree with TRBD1. CDR3 length equals 15 residues. Germline V gene lookup returns CDR1 KGHSH and CDR2 LQKENI. V shed 6 bases, J shed 1 base, and the junction held 8 bases outside the gene matches. CDR3 loop: CASSRVGTENTEAFF. CDR3 DNA sequence: TGTGCCAGCTCGCGTGTTGGGACAGAGAACACTGAAGCTTTCTTT.

V is TRBV3-1 (or the pseudogene TRBV3-2) and J is TRBJ2-5; D unclear. The CDR3 spans 13 residues. Germline V CDR1 and CDR2: LGHDT, YNNKEL (reference sequence). V was cut by 2 bases and J by 7 bases, with 11 bases left in between. For the CDR3, the DNA is TGTGCCAGCAGCCAAACGCCCAGTGGGACCCAGTACTTC. It yields the protein CASSQTPSGTQYF.

This clone was seen a handful of times. V usage is TRBV4-2 and J usage is TRBJ1-2; no firm D call. Germline loops: CDR1 LGHNA, CDR2 YNFKEQ. The V and J ends lost 0 bases and 4 bases respectively, with 9 bases between them. There are 14 residues in the CDR3. CDR3 protein: CASSQDLNTYGYTF. The CDR3, as DNA: TGTGCCAGCAGCCAAGATCTCAACACCTATGGCTACACCTTC.

Written as DNA, the CDR3 is TGCGCCAGCAGCTCCTGGCAGGGGGGCACTGAAGCTTTCTTT. Amino acid sequence: CASSSWQGGTEAFF. The chain carries TRBV5-1 and TRBJ1-1; 7 bases align to TRBD1. After removal of 3 bases from V and 4 bases from J, the junction contained 6 bases not matched to a gene. The CDR3 is made up of 14 amino acids. Looked up from germline, CDR1 is SGHRS and CDR2 is YFSETQ.

The rearrangement uses TRBV11-3 and TRBJ2-3; 10 nucleotides match TRBD2. CDR3 length equals 16 residues. CDR1 and CDR2 (germline): SGHNT, YENEEA. The junction had 7 bases not matched to a gene; V was cut back by 5 bases and J by 2 bases. The CDR3 DNA sequence: TGTGCCAGCAGCAAATCTAGCGGGGGAACCACAGATACGCAGTATTTT. Encoded protein: CASSKSSGGTTDTQYF.

The chain combines TRBV9 with TRBJ2-5; D unresolved. Per the germline V gene, CDR1 is SGDLS and CDR2 is YYNGEE. The ends were cut back, 0 bases at V and 0 bases at J, with 12 bases in the middle. This CDR3 contains 16 residues. The CDR3 DNA follows: TGTGCCAGCAGCGTAGGTACAGATACATACCAAGAGACCCAGTACTTC. This gives the protein CASSVGTDTYQETQYF.

This clone was counted only a few times. The V and J genes are TRBV6-4 and TRBJ1-5; D uncertain. The CDR3 length is 18 residues. Germline CDR1 and CDR2: MRHNA and SNTAGT. The V end lost 6 bases, the J end lost 0 bases, and 21 bases lay between the germline ends. The CDR3 nucleotides are TGTGCCAGCAGGGCCGGGGAGGTTCCCTGTCATAGCAATCAGCCCCAGCATTTT. Translated: CASRAGEVPCHSNQPQHF.

In this sample, this clone turned up a few times. The chain is built from TRBV30 and TRBJ1-5; D is uncertain. Trimming stripped 4 bases from V and 0 bases from J, with 7 bases between. The CDR3 consists of 13 residues. CDR1 is GTSNPN and CDR2 is SVGIG in the germline V gene (reference sequence). The CDR3: CAWNSDSNQPQHF. In nucleotides, the CDR3 is TGTGCCTGGAATTCAGATAGCAATCAGCCCCAGCATTTT.

V gene TRBV10-1 combines with J gene TRBJ1-5, with TRBD1 identical over 9 bases. This CDR3 has 14 amino acids. The germline V gene encodes CDR1 WNHNN and CDR2 SYGVQD (reference sequence). V lost 3 bases and J lost 7; bases outside the gene matches: 4. CDR3 DNA sequence: TGCGCCAGCAGTGAAAACAGGGGGCAACAGCCCCAGCATTTT. Translated: CASSENRGQQPQHF.

This clone was picked up many times. This chain connects TRBV4-1 to TRBJ2-5; 9 bases are a match to TRBD1. The CDR3 loop spans 19 amino acids. CDR1 is MGHRA, CDR2 YSYEKL, per germline. J was trimmed by 2 bases and V by 3 bases; bases with no gene match: 16. This CDR3 reads CASSHKPQGQGWGQETQYF. DNA of the CDR3: TGCGCCAGCAGCCACAAACCCCAGGGACAGGGATGGGGTCAAGAGACCCAGTACTTC.

In its sample, this clone was seen a few times. V gene TRBV4-1 combines with J gene TRBJ2-7; a possible D gene is TRBD1 (6 bases). This CDR3 is built from 15 residues. The V gene's germline CDR1 is MGHRA and CDR2 YSYEKL. The V end was cut by 2 bases, the J end by 0 bases, with 11 bases between. In DNA, the CDR3 is TGCGCCAGCAGCCAAACTACAGGGAACTCCTACGAGCAGTACGTC. Amino acid sequence: CASSQTTGNSYEQYV.

This rearrangement joins TRBV3-1 (or the pseudogene TRBV3-2) to TRBJ1-5; D may be TRBD1 (5 bases). CDR3 length: 14 residues. From germline, CDR1 is LGHDT and CDR2 YNNKEL (reference sequence). V was pared by 3 bases and J by 0 bases, with 6 bases between. The CDR3 DNA follows: TGTGCCAGCAGCCAGCAGGGTAGCAATCAGCCCCAGCATTTT. Protein sequence: CASSQQGSNQPQHF.